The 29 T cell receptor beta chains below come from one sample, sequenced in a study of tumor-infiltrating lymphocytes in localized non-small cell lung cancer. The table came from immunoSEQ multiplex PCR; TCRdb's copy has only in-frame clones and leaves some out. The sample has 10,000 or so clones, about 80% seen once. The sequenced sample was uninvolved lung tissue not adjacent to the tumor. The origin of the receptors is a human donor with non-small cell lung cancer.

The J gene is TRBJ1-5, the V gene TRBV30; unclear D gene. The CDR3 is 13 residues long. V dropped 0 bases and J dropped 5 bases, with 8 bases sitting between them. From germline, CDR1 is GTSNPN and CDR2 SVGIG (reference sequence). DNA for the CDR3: TGTGCCTGGAGTGTCTCCAACTATCAGCCCCAGCATTTT. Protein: CAWSVSNYQPQHF. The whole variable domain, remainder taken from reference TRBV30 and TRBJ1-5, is SQTIHQWPATLVQPVGSPLSLECTVEGTSNPNLYWYRQAAGRGLQLLFYSVGIGQISSEVPQNLSASRPQDRQFILSSKKLLLSDSGFYLCAWSVSNYQPQHFGDGTRLSIL.

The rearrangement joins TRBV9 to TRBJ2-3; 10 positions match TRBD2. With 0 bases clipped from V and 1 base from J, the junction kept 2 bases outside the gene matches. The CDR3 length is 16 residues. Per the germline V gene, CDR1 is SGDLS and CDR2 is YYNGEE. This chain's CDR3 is CASSVEAGGGTDTQYF. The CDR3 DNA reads TGTGCCAGCAGCGTAGAAGCGGGGGGGGGCACAGATACGCAGTATTTT.

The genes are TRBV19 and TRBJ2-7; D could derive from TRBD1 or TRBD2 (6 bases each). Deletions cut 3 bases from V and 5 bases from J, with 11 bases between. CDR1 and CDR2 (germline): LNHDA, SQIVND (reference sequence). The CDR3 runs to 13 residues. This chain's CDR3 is CASSIGGLNEQYF. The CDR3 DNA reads TGTGCCAGTAGTATTGGGGGGCTTAACGAGCAGTACTTC. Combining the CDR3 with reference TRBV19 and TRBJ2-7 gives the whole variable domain DGGITQSPKYLFRKEGQNVTLSCEQNLNHDAMYWYRQDPGQGLRLIYYSQIVNDFQKGDIAEGYSVSREKKESFPLTVTSAQKNPTAFYLCASSIGGLNEQYFGPGTRLTVT.

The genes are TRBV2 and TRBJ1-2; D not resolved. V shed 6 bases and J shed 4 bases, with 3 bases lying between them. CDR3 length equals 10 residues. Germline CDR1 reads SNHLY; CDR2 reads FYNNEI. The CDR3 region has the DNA TGTGCCAGCAGGAGCTATGGCTACACCTTC. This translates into CASRSYGYTF.

CDR3 sequence: CASSPDSPNYGYTF. The CDR3 DNA reads as TGCGCCAGCAGCCCGGACAGCCCCAACTATGGCTACACCTTC. V usage is TRBV5-1 and J usage is TRBJ1-2; possibly TRBD1 for D (6 bases). Trimming took off 4 bases at V and 2 bases at J, with 12 bases between the two ends. This CDR3 is built from 14 residues. CDR1 and CDR2 from the germline V gene are SGHRS and YFSETQ.

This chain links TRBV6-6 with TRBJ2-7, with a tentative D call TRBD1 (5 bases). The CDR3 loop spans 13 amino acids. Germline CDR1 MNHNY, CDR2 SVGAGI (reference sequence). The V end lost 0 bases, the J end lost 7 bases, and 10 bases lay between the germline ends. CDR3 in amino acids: CASSYSGSGEQYF. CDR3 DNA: TGTGCCAGCAGTTACTCGGGCTCAGGGGAGCAGTACTTC.

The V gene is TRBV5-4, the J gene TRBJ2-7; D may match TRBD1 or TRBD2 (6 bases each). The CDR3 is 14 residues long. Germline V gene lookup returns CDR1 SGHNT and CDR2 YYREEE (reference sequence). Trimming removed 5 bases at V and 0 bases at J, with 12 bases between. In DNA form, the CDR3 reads TGTGCCAGCAGTAAGGGGGGCCTCTCCTACGAGCAGTACTTC. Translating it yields CASSKGGLSYEQYF.

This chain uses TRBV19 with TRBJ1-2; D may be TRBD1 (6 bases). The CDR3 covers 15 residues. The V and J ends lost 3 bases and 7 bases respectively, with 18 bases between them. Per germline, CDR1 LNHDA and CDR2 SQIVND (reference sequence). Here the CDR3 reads CASSIFVGGEGGYTF. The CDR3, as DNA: TGTGCCAGTAGTATCTTCGTGGGGGGCGAGGGTGGCTACACCTTC.

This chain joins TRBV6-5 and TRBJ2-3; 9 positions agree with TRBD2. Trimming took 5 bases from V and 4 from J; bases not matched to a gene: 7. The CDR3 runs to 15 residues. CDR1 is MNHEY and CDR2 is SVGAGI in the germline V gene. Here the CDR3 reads CASSTISGSADTQYF. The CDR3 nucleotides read TGTGCCAGCAGTACTATTAGCGGGAGCGCAGATACGCAGTATTTT.

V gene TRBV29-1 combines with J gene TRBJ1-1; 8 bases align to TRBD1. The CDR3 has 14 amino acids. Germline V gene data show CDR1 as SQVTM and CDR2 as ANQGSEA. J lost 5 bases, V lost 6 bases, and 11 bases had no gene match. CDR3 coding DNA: TGCAGCGTCGGTTCGGACAGGGTAGAGACTGAAGCTTTCTTT. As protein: CSVGSDRVETEAFF.

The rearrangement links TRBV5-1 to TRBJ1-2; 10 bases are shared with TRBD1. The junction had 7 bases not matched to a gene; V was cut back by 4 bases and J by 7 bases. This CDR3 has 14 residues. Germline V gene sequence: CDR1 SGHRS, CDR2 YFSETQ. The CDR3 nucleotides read TGCGCCAGCAGCCCGGGACAGGGGAATTCTGGCTACACCTTC. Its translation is CASSPGQGNSGYTF.

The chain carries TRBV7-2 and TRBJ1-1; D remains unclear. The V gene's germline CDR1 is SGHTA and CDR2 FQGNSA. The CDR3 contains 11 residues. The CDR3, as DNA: TGTGCAAGCGGCCGTTGGTCTGAAGCTTTCTTT. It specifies CASGRWSEAFF.

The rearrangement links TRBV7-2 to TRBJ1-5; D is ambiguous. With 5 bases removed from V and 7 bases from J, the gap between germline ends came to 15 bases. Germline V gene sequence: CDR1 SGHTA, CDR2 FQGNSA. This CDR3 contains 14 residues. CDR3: CASSPAEGSQPQHF. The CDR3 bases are TGTGCCAGCAGCCCCGCGGAGGGTAGCCAGCCCCAGCATTTT. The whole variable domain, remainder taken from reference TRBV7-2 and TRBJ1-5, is GAGVSQSPSNKVTEKGKDVELRCDPISGHTALYWYRQSLGQGLEFLIYFQGNSAPDKSGLPSDRFSAERTGGSVSTLTIQRTQQEDSAVYLCASSPAEGSQPQHFGDGTRLSIL.

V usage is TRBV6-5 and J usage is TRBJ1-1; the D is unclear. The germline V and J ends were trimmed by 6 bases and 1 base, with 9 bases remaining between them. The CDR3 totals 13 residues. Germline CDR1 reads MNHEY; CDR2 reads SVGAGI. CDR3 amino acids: CASRQDGNTEAFF. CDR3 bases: TGTGCCAGCAGACAAGACGGGAACACTGAAGCTTTCTTT.

The CDR3 is CSVGGYQETQYF. In DNA, the CDR3 is TGCAGCGTTGGGGGCTACCAAGAGACCCAGTACTTC. The chain is built from TRBV29-1 and TRBJ2-5; weak D call: TRBD1 (5 bases). V lost 4 bases to trimming and J lost 0 bases, with 6 bases between them. The CDR3 sequence is 12 residues long. CDR1 and CDR2 (germline): SQVTM, ANQGSEA.

The CDR3 spells CASSQVETGVSGGRLGETQYF. The CDR3 nucleotides read TGTGCCAGCAGCCAAGTTGAGACAGGGGTGTCTGGCGGGAGATTGGGAGAGACCCAGTACTTC. This chain joins TRBV4-2 and TRBJ2-5; D may be TRBD1 (8 bases). Germline-derived CDR1 and CDR2 are LGHNA and YNFKEQ. Trimming shortened V by 1 base and J by 4 bases, and 31 bases separated the two germline ends. The CDR3 runs to 21 residues.

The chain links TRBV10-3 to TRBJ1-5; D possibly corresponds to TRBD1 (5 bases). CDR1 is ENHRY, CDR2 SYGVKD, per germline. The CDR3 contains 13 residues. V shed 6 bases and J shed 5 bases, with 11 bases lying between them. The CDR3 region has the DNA TGTGCCATCAGGGACAACCATTATCAGCCCCAGCATTTT. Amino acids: CAIRDNHYQPQHF.

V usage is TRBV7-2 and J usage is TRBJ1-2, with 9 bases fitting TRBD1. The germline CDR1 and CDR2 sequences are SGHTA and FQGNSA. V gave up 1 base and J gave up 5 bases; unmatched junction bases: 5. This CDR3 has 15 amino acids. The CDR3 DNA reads TGTGCCAGCAGCTTAGAACAGGGGGCAGGTTATGGCTACACCTTC. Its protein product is CASSLEQGAGYGYTF.

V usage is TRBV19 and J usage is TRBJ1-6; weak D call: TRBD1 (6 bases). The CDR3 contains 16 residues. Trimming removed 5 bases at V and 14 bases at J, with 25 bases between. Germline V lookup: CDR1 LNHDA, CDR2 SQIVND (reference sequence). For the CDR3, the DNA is TGTGCCAGTAGTTTGACGGGGGGGGCCGGCATTCAAACCCTCCACTTT. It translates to CASSLTGGAGIQTLHF.

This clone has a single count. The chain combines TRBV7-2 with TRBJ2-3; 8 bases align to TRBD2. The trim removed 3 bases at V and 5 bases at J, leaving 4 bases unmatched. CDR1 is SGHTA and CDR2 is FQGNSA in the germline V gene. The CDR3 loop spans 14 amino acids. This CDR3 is CASSFLAGLDTQYF. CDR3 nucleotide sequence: TGTGCCAGCAGCTTCTTAGCGGGATTAGATACGCAGTATTTT.

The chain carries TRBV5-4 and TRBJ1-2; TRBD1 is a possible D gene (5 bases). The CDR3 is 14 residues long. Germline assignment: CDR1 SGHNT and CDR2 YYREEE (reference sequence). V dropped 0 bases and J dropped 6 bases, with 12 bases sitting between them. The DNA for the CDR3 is TGTGCCAGCAGCTTGGGTGGCAGGGCAAATGGCTACACCTTC. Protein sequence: CASSLGGRANGYTF.

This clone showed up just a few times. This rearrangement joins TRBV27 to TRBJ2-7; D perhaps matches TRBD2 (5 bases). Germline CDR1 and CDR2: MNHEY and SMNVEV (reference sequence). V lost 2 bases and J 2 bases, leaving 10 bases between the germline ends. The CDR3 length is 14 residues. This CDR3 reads CASSLLPGTYEQYF. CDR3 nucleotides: TGTGCCAGCAGTTTACTGCCGGGAACCTACGAGCAGTACTTC.

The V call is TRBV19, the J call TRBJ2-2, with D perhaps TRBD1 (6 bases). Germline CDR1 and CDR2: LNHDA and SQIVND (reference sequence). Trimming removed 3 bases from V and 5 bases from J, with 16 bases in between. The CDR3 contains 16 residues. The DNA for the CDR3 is TGTGCCAGTAGTATGATAGCCAGGGGCCGAACCGGGGAGCTGTTTTTT. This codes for CASSMIARGRTGELFF. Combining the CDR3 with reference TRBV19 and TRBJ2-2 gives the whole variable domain DGGITQSPKYLFRKEGQNVTLSCEQNLNHDAMYWYRQDPGQGLRLIYYSQIVNDFQKGDIAEGYSVSREKKESFPLTVTSAQKNPTAFYLCASSMIARGRTGELFFGEGSRLTVL.

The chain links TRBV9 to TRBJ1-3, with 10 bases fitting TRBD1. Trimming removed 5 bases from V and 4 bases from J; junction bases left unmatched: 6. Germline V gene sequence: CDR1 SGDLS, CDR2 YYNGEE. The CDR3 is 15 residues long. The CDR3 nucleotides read TGTGCCAGCAGTGCGGACAGGGGGTCCGGAAACACCATATATTTT. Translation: CASSADRGSGNTIYF.

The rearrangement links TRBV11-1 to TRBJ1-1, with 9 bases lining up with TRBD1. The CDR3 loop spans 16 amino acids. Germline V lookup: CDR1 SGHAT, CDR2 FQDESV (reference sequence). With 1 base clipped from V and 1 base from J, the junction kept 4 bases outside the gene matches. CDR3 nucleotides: TGTGCCAGCAGCTTAGACCCGGGACAGGGGAACACTGAAGCTTTCTTT. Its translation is CASSLDPGQGNTEAFF.

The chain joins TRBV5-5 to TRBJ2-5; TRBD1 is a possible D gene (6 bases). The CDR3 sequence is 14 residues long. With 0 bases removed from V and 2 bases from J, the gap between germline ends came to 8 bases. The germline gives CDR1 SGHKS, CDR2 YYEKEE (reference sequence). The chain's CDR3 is CASSLVGAQETQYF. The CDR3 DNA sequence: TGTGCCAGCAGCTTGGTGGGGGCACAAGAGACCCAGTACTTC.

CDR3 coding DNA: TGTGCCAGCAGCAATAACCCTATGAACACTGAAGCTTTCTTT. This encodes CASSNNPMNTEAFF. The chain employs TRBV7-9 and TRBJ1-1; D remains unclear. The ends were cut back, 5 bases at V and 0 bases at J, with 10 bases in the middle. The CDR3 loop spans 14 amino acids. CDR1 and CDR2 from the germline V gene are SEHNR and FQNEAQ (reference sequence).

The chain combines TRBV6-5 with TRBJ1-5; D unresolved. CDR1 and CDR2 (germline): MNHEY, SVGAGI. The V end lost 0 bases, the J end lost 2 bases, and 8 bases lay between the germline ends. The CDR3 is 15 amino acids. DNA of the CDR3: TGTGCCAGCAGTTACTCTGGGGTTGGCAATCAGCCCCAGCATTTT. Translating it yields CASSYSGVGNQPQHF.

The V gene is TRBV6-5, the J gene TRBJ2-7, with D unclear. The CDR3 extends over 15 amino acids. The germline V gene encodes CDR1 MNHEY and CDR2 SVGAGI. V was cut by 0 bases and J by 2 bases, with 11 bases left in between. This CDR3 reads CASSYSPQNPYEQYF. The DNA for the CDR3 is TGTGCCAGCAGTTACTCTCCGCAGAACCCCTACGAGCAGTACTTC.